This TCR beta chain was documented in a study of vaccination effects on CD4 cells after COVID-19. Study-wide background: Median timing of post-vaccine samples was 72 days after the second dose.

ViraFEST expansion of antigen-specific CD4+ T cells with viral peptide pools preceded sequencing. Cells that had been cultured for roughly ten days were the source of isolated CD4+ T cells. The vaccine given was either BNT162b2 or mRNA-1273, in two doses. None of the vaccinated had previously contracted SARS-CoV-2, and their nucleocapsid antibodies tested negative. Cultivation was performed at 1.5 million to 2.5 million PBMC per well with roughly 9.2 IU/ml IL-2 and 9.5 to 10 ug/ml peptides added. IL-2 medium supplanted half the medium on days 3 and 7. This clone was picked up many times. Antigen specificity is unknown. CDR3 size: 14 residues. The germline gives CDR1 MNHNS, CDR2 SASEGT. The trim removed 3 bases at V and 4 bases at J, leaving 4 bases unmatched. Assay: immunoSEQ multiplex PCR; the TCRdb copy retains only in-frame clones and omits some. The sample holds around 65,000 clones, less than 80% seen once.

This clonotype was obtained from a human donor who received a COVID-19 vaccine. The sequenced sample was CD4+ T cells from PBMCs cultured with HCoV-229E spike peptides, obtained after COVID-19 vaccination. V gene TRBV6-1 combines with J gene TRBJ1-1; TRBD1 agrees at 8 bases. The CDR3, as DNA: TGTGCCAGCAGTGACGACAGGGGAAGCACTGAAGCTTTCTTT. Translation gives CASSDDRGSTEAFF.